These 32 T cell receptor beta chains were all obtained from the same sample, sequenced in a study of blood T cell repertoires in COVID-19. TCRdb keeps only in-frame clones here, not all; method: immunoSEQ multiplex PCR. Among 140,000 to 150,000 clones, around 90% were seen once, and the ten largest hold 1.5% to 2%. The source material was peripheral blood. These receptors all come from a man aged 65-85 years with acute or convalescent COVID-19.

The V gene is TRBV4-1, the J gene TRBJ2-5; 10 nucleotides match TRBD2. This CDR3 is 18 amino acids long. CDR1 MGHRA and CDR2 YSYEKL come from the germline V gene. V dropped 0 bases and J dropped 1; count of bases not matched to a gene: 8. The CDR3 sequence: CASSQERVAGGPQETQYF. The CDR3 DNA is TGCGCCAGCAGCCAAGAGAGGGTAGCGGGAGGACCCCAAGAGACCCAGTACTTC.

The rearrangement joins TRBV30 to TRBJ1-1; TRBD1 matches at 11 bases. After removal of 2 bases from V and 7 bases from J, the junction contained 3 bases not matched to a gene. The CDR3 is 13 amino acids. The germline CDR1 and CDR2 sequences are GTSNPN and SVGIG (reference sequence). CDR3 region: CAWSRGQGDEAFF. DNA of the CDR3: TGTGCCTGGAGTAGGGGACAGGGGGATGAAGCTTTCTTT.

The rearrangement links TRBV7-9 to TRBJ2-7, with D perhaps TRBD2 (5 bases). Germline CDR1 reads SEHNR; CDR2 reads FQNEAQ (reference sequence). The CDR3 spans 14 residues. Trimming shortened V by 5 bases and J by 1 base, and 12 bases separated the two germline ends. CDR3 bases: TGTGCCAGCAGCCCGGAGGCCACATCCTACGAGCAGTACTTC. This sequence encodes CASSPEATSYEQYF.

The chain carries TRBV6-1 and TRBJ2-1, with a tentative D call TRBD2 (5 bases). Germline V gene data show CDR1 as MNHNS and CDR2 as SASEGT. V was pared by 0 bases and J by 3 bases, with 12 bases between. The length of the CDR3 is 16 residues. Here the CDR3 DNA reads TGTGCCAGCAGTGAAGCTTCGGGGTTTTACTACAATGAGCAGTTCTTC. Its protein is CASSEASGFYYNEQFF.

The rearrangement links TRBV4-1 to TRBJ2-3; 14 positions agree with TRBD2. The CDR3 runs 19 residues. Germline CDR1 reads MGHRA; CDR2 reads YSYEKL. Trimming took 0 bases from V and 5 from J; bases not matched to a gene: 10. DNA for the CDR3: TGCGCCAGCAGCCAAGAGGAGCCGACTAGCGGGAGGGCAGGAGATACGCAGTATTTT. Translating it yields CASSQEEPTSGRAGDTQYF.

This chain uses TRBV28 with TRBJ1-2, with 7 positions matching TRBD1. This CDR3 region has 15 residues. Unmatched junction bases numbered 8, after V lost 5 bases and J lost 2 bases. Germline-derived CDR1 and CDR2 are MDHEN and SYDVKM. The CDR3 bases are TGTGCCAGCAGTGGCCCGACAGGGACAAACTATGGCTACACCTTC. It is translated as CASSGPTGTNYGYTF.

The genes are TRBV29-1 and TRBJ1-3; D perhaps matches TRBD1 (5 bases). V was trimmed by 5 bases and J by 3 bases, leaving 14 bases between them. The V gene's germline CDR1 is SQVTM and CDR2 ANQGSEA. The CDR3 length is 14 residues. In DNA, the CDR3 is TGCAGCGTTAACAGGTTTTGGGTTGGAAACACCATATATTTT. Its protein product is CSVNRFWVGNTIYF.

This clone was found once. The chain employs TRBV6-5 and TRBJ2-7; a possible D gene is TRBD2 (5 bases). The CDR3 has 15 residues. The germline V gene encodes CDR1 MNHEY and CDR2 SVGAGI. V lost 0 bases, J lost 2 bases, and 11 bases lay in between. The CDR3 sequence is CASSYSKAGPYEQYF. The CDR3 nucleotides read TGTGCCAGCAGTTACTCGAAGGCGGGTCCCTACGAGCAGTACTTC.

This chain connects TRBV27 to TRBJ2-3; 11 bases are a match to TRBD2. With V trimmed by 5 bases and J by 3 bases, 1 base remained unmatched. The CDR3 totals 14 residues. Germline V CDR1 and CDR2: MNHEY, SMNVEV (reference sequence). This CDR3 reads CASSLAGGTDTQYF. In nucleotides, the CDR3 is TGTGCCAGCAGTCTAGCGGGGGGAACAGATACGCAGTATTTT.

The chain joins TRBV6-5 to TRBJ1-4; 7 bases fit TRBD1. The V gene end was trimmed by 6 bases and the J gene end by 0 bases; junction bases not matched to a gene: 1. This CDR3 has 14 residues. In germline, CDR1 is MNHEY, CDR2 SVGAGI. The CDR3 bases are TGTGCCAGCAGGACAGGGTCAACTAATGAAAAACTGTTTTTT. Amino acids: CASRTGSTNEKLFF.

The rearrangement uses TRBV6-5 and TRBJ1-2; D ambiguous. The CDR3 has 12 residues. Per germline, CDR1 MNHEY and CDR2 SVGAGI. V was shortened by 6 bases and J by 8 bases, with 13 bases between the two germline ends. The CDR3 region has the DNA TGTGCCAGCAGCCAACAGATTGGCGGCTACACCTTC. Translating it yields CASSQQIGGYTF.

V gene TRBV11-2 combines with J gene TRBJ1-2; D is uncertain. V gave up 1 base and J gave up 7 bases, with 16 bases separating them. CDR1 SGHAT and CDR2 FQNNGV come from the germline V gene. The CDR3 runs 15 residues. This CDR3 is CASSLGLATGSGYTF. CDR3 DNA: TGTGCCAGCAGCTTAGGACTGGCGACCGGCTCTGGCTACACCTTC.

The chain couples TRBV4-1 to TRBJ2-1; D gene unclear. Between the trimmed V and J ends, which lost 1 base and 0 bases, there was a span of 7 bases. Per germline, CDR1 MGHRA and CDR2 YSYEKL. The CDR3 is 15 residues long. CDR3: CASSQGETSYNEQFF. CDR3 DNA: TGCGCCAGCAGCCAAGGAGAAACCTCCTACAATGAGCAGTTCTTC.

V is TRBV6-5 and J is TRBJ2-7; perhaps TRBD1 as D (5 bases). Trimming took 7 bases from V and 3 from J, leaving 10 bases between them. Germline V gene lookup returns CDR1 MNHEY and CDR2 SVGAGI. The CDR3 consists of 12 residues. The CDR3 DNA follows: TGTGCCAGCATTTCAGGGTTCTACGAGCAGTACTTC. Protein: CASISGFYEQYF.

The chain joins TRBV19 to TRBJ1-2; D gene ambiguous. The length of the CDR3 is 14 residues. Trimming took 2 bases from V and 0 from J, leaving 7 bases between them. The germline gives CDR1 LNHDA, CDR2 SQIVND (reference sequence). The CDR3 spells CASSIQRANYGYTF. The CDR3 bases are TGTGCCAGTAGTATACAGCGAGCTAACTATGGCTACACCTTC.

This clone was detected a few times. The chain links TRBV19 to TRBJ2-7, with 10 positions matching TRBD2. V lost 6 bases, J lost 4 bases, and 6 bases stayed unmatched. The CDR3 is 14 residues long. The germline V gene encodes CDR1 LNHDA and CDR2 SQIVND (reference sequence). The CDR3 loop reads CASRSSGRRYEQYF. The CDR3 nucleotides read TGTGCCAGTAGATCTAGCGGGAGAAGGTACGAGCAGTACTTC.

V is TRBV19 and J is TRBJ1-1, with 7 bases that match TRBD1. The CDR3 is 14 residues long. Trimming at V came to 7 bases and at J to 3 bases, leaving 8 bases not matched to a gene. Germline V lookup: CDR1 LNHDA, CDR2 SQIVND (reference sequence). Written as DNA, the CDR3 is TGTGCCAGTAAATCACAGGGGACGGACACTGAAGCTTTCTTT. As protein: CASKSQGTDTEAFF.

The V gene is TRBV7-2, the J gene TRBJ1-4; perhaps TRBD1 as D (5 bases). The V end lost 2 bases, the J end lost 6 bases, and 13 bases lay between the germline ends. This CDR3 is 15 amino acids long. Germline V lookup: CDR1 SGHTA, CDR2 FQGNSA. In DNA, the CDR3 is TGTGCCAGCAGCTTAAAATGGGGCCCATATGAAAAACTGTTTTTT. It yields the protein CASSLKWGPYEKLFF.

V gene TRBV6-1 combines with J gene TRBJ2-7, with D possibly TRBD1 on 5 matching bases. Germline lookup yields CDR1 MNHNS and CDR2 SASEGT. The CDR3 covers 16 residues. V was clipped by 4 bases and J by 0 bases, with 16 bases between them. This CDR3 is CASSGMDTKSSYEQYF. The CDR3 DNA is TGTGCCAGCAGTGGGATGGACACGAAAAGCTCCTACGAGCAGTACTTC.

The CDR3 is CASSLSILAKNIQYF. DNA for the CDR3: TGTGCCAGCAGTTTATCGATACTAGCCAAAAACATTCAGTACTTC. This sequence joins TRBV27 and TRBJ2-4; D is ambiguous. V was pared by 0 bases and J by 0 bases, with 6 bases between. The CDR3 has 15 amino acids. Per the germline V gene, CDR1 is MNHEY and CDR2 is SMNVEV (reference sequence).

The chain uses TRBV5-1 and TRBJ1-1, with no clear D. The CDR3 extends over 14 amino acids. CDR1 SGHRS and CDR2 YFSETQ come from the germline V gene. With 0 bases removed from V and 4 bases from J, the gap between germline ends came to 10 bases. The CDR3 spells CASSLAPGTTEAFF. The CDR3 nucleotides are TGCGCCAGCAGCTTGGCCCCAGGTACCACTGAAGCTTTCTTT. The full variable domain, in which reference TRBV5-1 and TRBJ1-1 provide the parts outside the CDR3, is KAGVTQTPRYLIKTRGQQVTLSCSPISGHRSVSWYQQTPGQGLQFLFEYFSETQRNKGNFPGRFSGRQFSNSRSEMNVSTLELGDSALYLCASSLAPGTTEAFFGQGTRLTVV.

The V gene is TRBV28, the J gene TRBJ1-2; 9 positions match TRBD1. Germline CDR1 is MDHEN and CDR2 is SYDVKM. The J segment lost 8 bases and the V segment lost 6 bases, leaving 16 bases of the junction unmatched. CDR3 length: 16 amino acids. The CDR3 DNA follows: TGTGCCAGCAGGCTATGGGGACAGGGCCATCTAGGGGGCTACACCTTC. Translation gives CASRLWGQGHLGGYTF.

The chain joins TRBV2 to TRBJ2-7; 10 bases match TRBD1. The CDR3 is 14 residues long. Germline-derived CDR1 and CDR2 are SNHLY and FYNNEI. The junction had 2 bases not matched to a gene; V was cut back by 6 bases and J by 0 bases. CDR3 residues: CASRGQGSSYEQYF. The DNA of the CDR3 is TGTGCCAGCAGGGGACAGGGGAGCTCCTACGAGCAGTACTTC.

This chain links TRBV29-1 with TRBJ2-2; D may be TRBD2 (6 bases). The ends were cut back, 1 base at V and 2 bases at J, with 8 bases in the middle. CDR1 is SQVTM, CDR2 ANQGSEA, per germline. There are 14 residues in the CDR3. In nucleotides, the CDR3 is TGCAGCGTTGAAGGGGCGGGAAACACCGGGGAGCTGTTTTTT. Amino acid sequence: CSVEGAGNTGELFF.

The chain employs TRBV7-3 and TRBJ2-1; 10 bases align to TRBD2. The junction had 10 bases not matched to a gene; V was cut back by 5 bases and J by 0 bases. This CDR3 comprises 18 residues. Germline-derived CDR1 and CDR2 are SGHTA and FQGTGA. CDR3 nucleotides: TGTGCCAGCAGCCTCAGACTAGCGGGCTCCAGCTCCTACAATGAGCAGTTCTTC. Translating gives CASSLRLAGSSSYNEQFF.

This chain links TRBV6-5 with TRBJ1-3, with unresolved D. Between the trimmed V and J ends, which lost 8 bases and 3 bases, there was a span of 11 bases. Germline V CDR1 and CDR2: MNHEY, SVGAGI. This CDR3 spans 13 amino acids. The CDR3 spells CASLPGFGNTIYF. The DNA for the CDR3 is TGTGCCAGCCTCCCGGGGTTTGGAAACACCATATATTTT.

This clone came up once. The chain carries TRBV11-2 and TRBJ1-5, with 9 bases that match TRBD1. Germline V gene lookup returns CDR1 SGHAT and CDR2 FQNNGV. The CDR3 spans 16 residues. Trimming took 1 base from V and 0 from J; bases not matched to a gene: 1. The DNA for the CDR3 is TGTGCCAGCAGCTTAGGGACAGGGGTTAGCAATCAGCCCCAGCATTTT. Translation gives CASSLGTGVSNQPQHF. Full variable domain (missing parts from reference TRBV11-2 and TRBJ1-5): EAGVAQSPRYKIIEKRQSVAFWCNPISGHATLYWYQQILGQGPKLLIQFQNNGVVDDSQLPKDRFSAERLKGVDSTLKIQPAKLEDSAVYLCASSLGTGVSNQPQHFGDGTRLSIL.

The V and J genes are TRBV11-2 and TRBJ1-2; D is uncertain. V shed 1 base and J shed 8 bases, with 17 bases lying between them. CDR1 and CDR2 (germline): SGHAT, FQNNGV. The CDR3 consists of 15 residues. DNA of the CDR3: TGTGCCAGCAGCTTAGGCCCCTGGGCCTCGGGGGGCTACACCTTC. This gives the protein CASSLGPWASGGYTF.

This chain joins TRBV13 and TRBJ2-3; TRBD1 aligns across 9 bases. This CDR3 has 16 residues. The germline CDR1 and CDR2 sequences are PRHDT and FYEKMQ (reference sequence). With V trimmed by 4 bases and J by 3 bases, 8 bases remained unmatched. CDR3 loop: CASSSRDRDMTDTQYF. CDR3 bases: TGTGCCAGCAGCTCCCGGGACAGGGATATGACAGATACGCAGTATTTT.

The CDR3 DNA reads TGCGCCAGCAGCTTGGACAGGGAATACTACGAGCAGTACTTC. It encodes CASSLDREYYEQYF. J is TRBJ2-7 and V is TRBV5-1; D possibly corresponds to TRBD1 (6 bases). The CDR3 is 14 residues long. Germline CDR1 SGHRS, CDR2 YFSETQ. V dropped 0 bases and J dropped 3 bases, with 10 bases sitting between them.

CDR3 DNA sequence: TGTGCCAGCATGGACAGCGGGGGGGCCGGCACAGATACGCAGTATTTT. It specifies CASMDSGGAGTDTQYF. V gene TRBV5-4 combines with J gene TRBJ2-3, with TRBD2 identical over 10 bases. This CDR3 is 16 amino acids long. Germline V gene sequence: CDR1 SGHNT, CDR2 YYREEE (reference sequence). With 6 bases clipped from V and 1 base from J, the junction kept 8 bases outside the gene matches.

This clone was seen only once. V usage is TRBV2 and J usage is TRBJ1-5; a weak D match, TRBD1 (5 bases). This CDR3 has 15 residues. Germline values: CDR1 SNHLY, CDR2 FYNNEI. Between the trimmed V and J ends, which lost 10 bases and 2 bases, there was a span of 18 bases. The CDR3 sequence: CATSNGAVGNQPQHF. In DNA, the CDR3 is TGTGCCACCTCAAATGGGGCCGTAGGCAATCAGCCCCAGCATTTT.